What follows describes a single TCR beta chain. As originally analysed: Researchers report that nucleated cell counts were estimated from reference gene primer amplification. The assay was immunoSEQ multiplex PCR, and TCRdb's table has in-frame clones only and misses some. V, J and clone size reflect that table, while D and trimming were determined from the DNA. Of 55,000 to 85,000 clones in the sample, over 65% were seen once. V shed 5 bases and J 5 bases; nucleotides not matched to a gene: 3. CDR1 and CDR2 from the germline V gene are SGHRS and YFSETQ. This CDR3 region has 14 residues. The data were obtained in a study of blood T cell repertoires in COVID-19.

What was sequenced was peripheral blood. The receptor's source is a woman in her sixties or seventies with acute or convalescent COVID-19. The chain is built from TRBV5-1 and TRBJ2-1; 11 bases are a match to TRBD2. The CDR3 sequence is CASSTSGSHNEQFF. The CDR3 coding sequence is TGCGCCAGCAGTACTAGCGGGAGCCACAATGAGCAGTTCTTC.